One and the same sample provided the 31 T cell receptor beta chains below, sequenced in a study of cytomegalovirus exposure and HLA in healthy donors. The PCR employed 60 Vbeta primers together with 13 Jbeta primers. The protocol was immunoSEQ multiplex PCR, while the TCRdb copy is restricted to in-frame clones and leaves out a portion. Of 95,000 to 150,000 clones in the sample, 50% to 75% were seen once. Sequenced sample: PBMCs. The receptor set was obtained from a woman aged 40 to 55 in good health and CMV-seropositive.

This clone was counted a single time. This chain joins TRBV6-5 and TRBJ1-1; D gene ambiguous. The CDR3 is 15 residues long. From germline, CDR1 is MNHEY and CDR2 SVGAGI. V was clipped by 2 bases and J by 0 bases, with 10 bases between them. CDR3 DNA sequence: TGTGCCAGCAGTTACAACACATACATGAACACTGAAGCTTTCTTT. The encoded protein is CASSYNTYMNTEAFF.

The chain uses TRBV6-1 and TRBJ1-3, with D perhaps matching TRBD1 (5 bases). The CDR3 runs 14 residues. Trimming removed 2 bases from V and 1 base from J, with 6 bases in between. Germline CDR1 MNHNS, CDR2 SASEGT. CDR3: CASSEQGSGNTIYF. The CDR3 region has the DNA TGTGCCAGCAGTGAACAGGGATCTGGAAACACCATATATTTT.

The sample holds a few counts of this clone. The rearrangement joins TRBV7-9 to TRBJ1-1; the D gene is possibly TRBD1 (5 bases). CDR1 SEHNR and CDR2 FQNEAQ come from the germline V gene (reference sequence). The CDR3 contains 13 residues. The germline V and J ends were trimmed by 8 bases and 3 bases, with 13 bases remaining between them. In DNA, the CDR3 is TGTGCCAGCGGCCAGGGTGGGGACACTGAAGCTTTCTTT. Protein sequence: CASGQGGDTEAFF.

The rearrangement links TRBV9 to TRBJ2-7; 9 nucleotides match TRBD2. Germline CDR1 is SGDLS and CDR2 is YYNGEE. The CDR3 is made up of 16 amino acids. The V segment lost 4 bases and the J segment 6 bases; nucleotides outside the gene matches: 14. The CDR3 sequence is CASSPAPRTSVPEQYF. The CDR3 region has the DNA TGTGCCAGCAGCCCCGCCCCAAGGACTAGCGTCCCCGAGCAGTACTTC. Variable domain in full (rest from reference TRBV9 and TRBJ2-7): DSGVTQTPKHLITATGQRVTLRCSPRSGDLSVYWYQQSLDQGLQFLIQYYNGEERAKGNILERFSAQQFPDLHSELNLSSLELGDSALYFCASSPAPRTSVPEQYFGPGTRLTVT.

This chain links TRBV2 with TRBJ1-2; 7 nucleotides match TRBD1. Germline-derived CDR1 and CDR2 are SNHLY and FYNNEI. V gave up 6 bases and J gave up 4 bases; unmatched junction bases: 8. The CDR3 length is 14 residues. The CDR3 sequence is CASSSDRASYGYTF. CDR3 coding DNA: TGTGCCAGCAGCAGTGACAGGGCCTCCTATGGCTACACCTTC.

The chain combines TRBV7-8 with TRBJ2-1, with TRBD2 identical over 7 bases. The CDR3 runs to 16 residues. The junction had 9 bases not matched to a gene; V was cut back by 0 bases and J by 7 bases. Germline CDR1 is SGHVS and CDR2 is FQNEAQ. This chain's CDR3 is CASSLARGGSGNEQFF. CDR3 sequence (DNA): TGTGCCAGCAGCTTAGCGCGCGGCGGGAGTGGAAATGAGCAGTTCTTC. Full variable domain (rest looked up from reference TRBV7-8 and TRBJ2-1): GAGVSQSPRYKVAKRGQDVALRCDPISGHVSLFWYQQALGQGPEFLTYFQNEAQLDKSGLPSDRFFAERPEGSVSTLKIQRTQQEDSAVYLCASSLARGGSGNEQFFGPGTRLTVL.

This clone was recorded a few times. The chain links TRBV10-3 to TRBJ1-1; tentative D call: TRBD1 (6 bases). Germline CDR1 is ENHRY and CDR2 is SYGVKD. CDR3 length equals 14 residues. V gave up 4 bases and J gave up 1 base, with 10 bases separating them. The CDR3 DNA reads as TGTGCCATCAGTGCTGGGACATCGAACACTGAAGCTTTCTTT. It encodes CAISAGTSNTEAFF.

This clone was detected a few times. The J gene is TRBJ1-1, the V gene TRBV6-1; D not certain. Germline values: CDR1 MNHNS, CDR2 SASEGT. This CDR3 contains 13 residues. Trimming removed 6 bases at V and 1 base at J, with 9 bases between. The CDR3 loop reads CASSSTENTEAFF. The DNA of the CDR3 is TGTGCCAGCAGCTCCACAGAGAACACTGAAGCTTTCTTT.

This clone was observed a handful of times. This sequence joins TRBV5-1 and TRBJ2-2; the D gene is possibly TRBD2 (5 bases). Germline V gene lookup returns CDR1 SGHRS and CDR2 YFSETQ. The CDR3 loop spans 15 amino acids. V lost 0 bases, J lost 1 base, and 7 bases lay in between. The CDR3 region is CASSLAGKNTGELFF. As DNA, the CDR3 is TGCGCCAGCAGCTTGGCCGGGAAGAACACCGGGGAGCTGTTTTTT.

This clone was counted only a few times. This rearrangement joins TRBV6-1 to TRBJ2-7; 8 nucleotides match TRBD2. Germline values: CDR1 MNHNS, CDR2 SASEGT. The trim removed 6 bases at V and 6 bases at J, leaving 13 bases unmatched. The CDR3 is made up of 15 amino acids. The CDR3 DNA sequence: TGTGCCAGCAGACAAGTCGGGGGGGCCTTGGGCGAGCAGTACTTC. This encodes CASRQVGGALGEQYF.

The V and J genes are TRBV5-1 and TRBJ1-2; D gene ambiguous. The V and J ends lost 1 base and 6 bases respectively, with 13 bases between them. Germline CDR1 and CDR2: SGHRS and YFSETQ. The CDR3 is made up of 14 amino acids. The CDR3 reads CASSLSTPTDGYTF. The CDR3 DNA reads as TGCGCCAGCAGCTTGTCTACGCCCACAGATGGCTACACCTTC.

The rearrangement links TRBV12-5 to TRBJ2-1; 13 bases fit TRBD2. V dropped 6 bases and J dropped 0; count of bases not matched to a gene: 8. The CDR3 is made up of 18 amino acids. Germline lookup yields CDR1 LGHNT and CDR2 FRNRAP. The CDR3 loop reads CASGGRTSGGSSYNEQFF. The CDR3 DNA is TGTGCTAGTGGGGGTCGGACTAGCGGGGGAAGCTCCTACAATGAGCAGTTCTTC. The full variable domain, completed using reference TRBV12-5 and TRBJ2-1, is DARVTQTPRHKVTEMGQEVTMRCQPILGHNTVFWYRQTMMQGLELLAYFRNRAPLDDSGMPKDRFSAEMPDATLATLKIQPSEPRDSAVYFCASGGRTSGGSSYNEQFFGPGTRLTVL.

This clone was detected once. This chain connects TRBV6-5 to TRBJ1-1; 8 positions agree with TRBD1. Germline trimming cut 4 bases from V and 5 bases from J; bases unmatched to any gene: 3. The CDR3 length is 13 residues. The germline CDR1 and CDR2 sequences are MNHEY and SVGAGI. The CDR3 spells CASSFDRGTEAFF. The CDR3, as DNA: TGTGCCAGCAGTTTCGACAGGGGTACTGAAGCTTTCTTT.

The chain has TRBV29-1 and TRBJ2-3; 11 nucleotides align to TRBD2. The CDR3 loop spans 20 amino acids. Trimming took 6 bases from V and 0 from J; bases not matched to a gene: 20. CDR1 is SQVTM, CDR2 ANQGSEA, per germline. CDR3 DNA: TGCAGCGTACGAGGGGCTAGCGGGAGGACATATTCCTCTAGCACAGATACGCAGTATTTT. Amino acids: CSVRGASGRTYSSSTDTQYF.

The chain recombines TRBV14 with TRBJ2-7; 8 bases fit TRBD1. Losses at the gene ends were 2 bases for V and 3 bases for J; bases not matched to a gene: 3. In germline, CDR1 is SGHDN, CDR2 FVKESK. This CDR3 has 14 residues. CDR3 sequence reads: CASSQSGQGYEQYF. DNA of the CDR3: TGTGCCAGCAGCCAAAGCGGACAGGGCTACGAGCAGTACTTC.

The rearrangement links TRBV5-1 to TRBJ1-1; 7 bases line up with TRBD1. Germline V lookup: CDR1 SGHRS, CDR2 YFSETQ. With V trimmed by 4 bases and J by 1 base, 4 bases remained unmatched. This CDR3 contains 14 residues. The CDR3 DNA sequence: TGCGCCAGCAGCCCGGGGACAGAGAACACTGAAGCTTTCTTT. It yields the protein CASSPGTENTEAFF.

V gene TRBV7-2 combines with J gene TRBJ2-4; possible D gene TRBD1, 5 bases. V lost 3 bases and J 1 base, leaving 7 bases between the germline ends. Germline V gives CDR1 SGHTA, CDR2 FQGNSA. The length of the CDR3 is 14 residues. The CDR3 here is CASSLGHAKNIQYF. The CDR3 nucleotides are TGTGCCAGCAGCTTGGGGCACGCCAAAAACATTCAGTACTTC.

The gene calls are TRBV10-3 and TRBJ2-3; 7 bases line up with TRBD2. There are 15 residues in the CDR3. The germline V gene encodes CDR1 ENHRY and CDR2 SYGVKD. Trimming took 4 bases from V and 0 from J; bases not matched to a gene: 4. The DNA for the CDR3 is TGTGCCATCAGTGGGCGGCGGGAGAGCACAGATACGCAGTATTTT. Translation gives CAISGRRESTDTQYF.

This rearrangement joins TRBV28 to TRBJ2-7; D unclear. The V end was cut by 2 bases, the J end by 4 bases, with 15 bases between. Germline loops: CDR1 MDHEN, CDR2 SYDVKM. The CDR3 contains 15 residues. The CDR3 reads CASSLPSGIRYEQYF. The CDR3 DNA sequence: TGTGCCAGCAGTTTACCCTCAGGAATACGTTACGAGCAGTACTTC.

This rearrangement joins TRBV4-1 to TRBJ2-7; TRBD2 agrees at 13 bases. There are 15 residues in the CDR3. The germline V gene has CDR1 MGHRA and CDR2 YSYEKL. Trimming removed 4 bases from V and 1 base from J; junction bases left unmatched: 1. CDR3 sequence: CASSPGLAGSYEQYF. CDR3 bases: TGCGCCAGCAGCCCGGGACTAGCGGGATCCTACGAGCAGTACTTC.

The V call is TRBV27, the J call TRBJ1-1, with TRBD1 as a possible D gene (5 bases). Germline V lookup: CDR1 MNHEY, CDR2 SMNVEV (reference sequence). This CDR3 region has 13 residues. The ends were cut back, 7 bases at V and 4 bases at J, with 13 bases in the middle. CDR3 residues: CASKANGGTEAFF. The DNA of the CDR3 is TGTGCCAGCAAAGCCAACGGGGGCACTGAAGCTTTCTTT.

The chain has TRBV9 and TRBJ2-5, with TRBD2 matching 9 bases. The ends lost 0 bases at V and 3 bases at J; junction bases unmatched: 9. The length of the CDR3 is 17 residues. The germline V gene has CDR1 SGDLS and CDR2 YYNGEE. CDR3 region: CASSVGASGGNEETQYF. The CDR3 nucleotides are TGTGCCAGCAGCGTAGGGGCGAGCGGGGGGAACGAAGAGACCCAGTACTTC.

This chain joins TRBV9 and TRBJ2-3; D is ambiguous. V lost 1 base to trimming and J lost 5 bases, with 5 bases between them. There are 12 residues in the CDR3. Germline-derived CDR1 and CDR2 are SGDLS and YYNGEE. The CDR3 sequence is CASSVLGDTQYF. CDR3 nucleotides: TGTGCCAGCAGCGTACTCGGAGATACGCAGTATTTT.

The chain joins TRBV27 to TRBJ1-4; possibly TRBD1 for D (6 bases). The CDR3 runs 15 residues. CDR1 and CDR2 from the germline V gene are MNHEY and SMNVEV (reference sequence). Between the trimmed V and J ends, which lost 3 bases and 5 bases, there was a span of 13 bases. CDR3 sequence reads: CASSFQGPLNEKLFF. CDR3 coding DNA: TGTGCCAGCAGTTTCCAGGGGCCTTTAAATGAAAAACTGTTTTTT.

This chain connects TRBV6-1 to TRBJ2-1; possible D gene TRBD2, 6 bases. Germline values: CDR1 MNHNS, CDR2 SASEGT. There are 17 residues in the CDR3. Trimming removed 2 bases from V and 1 base from J, with 15 bases in between. This CDR3 reads CASSERWIADSYNEQFF. DNA of the CDR3: TGTGCCAGCAGTGAAAGGTGGATAGCGGATTCCTACAATGAGCAGTTCTTC.

A few counts support this clone. The chain combines TRBV6-5 with TRBJ1-3; tentatively, D is TRBD1 (5 bases). Germline V gene lookup returns CDR1 MNHEY and CDR2 SVGAGI. This CDR3 has 14 amino acids. Trimming took off 5 bases at V and 4 bases at J, with 12 bases between the two ends. The CDR3 loop is CASSPRQIGNTIYF. The CDR3 nucleotides read TGTGCCAGCAGTCCCCGACAGATCGGAAACACCATATATTTT.

V is TRBV5-4 and J is TRBJ1-2, with 9 bases identical to TRBD1. CDR3 length: 17 amino acids. Per germline, CDR1 SGHNT and CDR2 YYREEE (reference sequence). Trimming took 0 bases from V and 8 from J; bases not matched to a gene: 14. The CDR3 loop reads CASSLAKLGTGLLGYTF. The CDR3 nucleotides are TGTGCCAGCAGCTTGGCCAAATTGGGGACAGGGCTGTTGGGCTACACCTTC.

The rearrangement joins TRBV10-3 to TRBJ2-2; 9 nucleotides align to TRBD1. CDR3 length: 13 amino acids. Germline V CDR1 and CDR2: ENHRY, SYGVKD. With 11 bases clipped from V and 7 bases from J, the junction kept 8 bases outside the gene matches. As DNA, the CDR3 is TGTGCCGCAAAAGGACAGGGGATCGGGGAGCTGTTTTTT. Protein sequence: CAAKGQGIGELFF.

V usage is TRBV23-1 and J usage is TRBJ2-3; 10 bases are a match to TRBD2. TRBV23-1 falls under the ORF class, with uncertain function. The V gene end was trimmed by 3 bases and the J gene end by 6 bases; junction bases not matched to a gene: 12. CDR3 length equals 17 residues. The DNA for the CDR3 is TGCGCCAGCAGTCATCGGACTAGCGGCCCGGTGTCGGATACGCAGTATTTT. Translation gives CASSHRTSGPVSDTQYF.

The chain couples TRBV7-8 to TRBJ1-1; TRBD1 aligns across 7 bases. V was pared by 5 bases and J by 2 bases, with 5 bases of the junction left unmatched. CDR3 length equals 14 residues. In germline, CDR1 is SGHVS, CDR2 FQNEAQ. DNA for the CDR3: TGTGCCAGCAGCGCCACAGGGGTTAACACTGAAGCTTTCTTT. Its protein product is CASSATGVNTEAFF.

This chain uses TRBV5-6 with TRBJ2-7; D is possibly TRBD2 (5 bases). This CDR3 comprises 15 residues. Germline CDR1 reads SGHDT; CDR2 reads YYEEEE. V lost 0 bases, J lost 7 bases, and 17 bases lay in between. CDR3 coding DNA: TGTGCCAGCAGCTTGGCTCTCGCGGGTATAGGGGAGCAGTACTTC. This codes for CASSLALAGIGEQYF.